This is a list of T cell receptor beta chains from one sample in a study of blood T cell repertoires in COVID-19. Clones were read by immunoSEQ multiplex PCR, and TCRdb kept only the in-frame ones, dropping some. This sample has over 150,000 clones; roughly four fifths occur once, and the top ten carry around 7.5%. The sample consisted of PBMCs or T cells enriched from blood (not recorded which). The receptor source for this set is a middle-aged man who had recovered from COVID-19. Both conserved end residues are part of each CDR3. The D gene is left open where the match is weak. The size field is filled for only some rows; it gives once, few, many or a size class.

-	TRBJ2-7	TRBV30	TRBD1	CAWTPGQGNYEQYF	TGTGCCTGGACCCCGGGACAGGGGAACTACGAGCAGTACTTC
few	TRBJ1-1	TRBV11-2	TRBD1	CASSSLTGATEAFF	TGTGCCAGCAGCTCTCTGACAGGGGCCACTGAAGCTTTCTTT
-	TRBJ1-2	TRBV28	-	CASSLSKGVNYGYTF	TGTGCCAGCAGTTTATCCAAGGGAGTGAACTATGGCTACACCTTC
-	TRBJ1-1	TRBV11-1	TRBD1	CASSRDGQGQAFF	TGTGCCAGCAGCCGTGATGGACAGGGACAAGCTTTCTTT
-	TRBJ1-2	TRBV5-1	-	CASSSGSRTFGYTF	TGCGCCAGCAGCTCAGGGTCCCGGACATTCGGCTACACCTTC
-	TRBJ1-2	TRBV5-8	-	CASSLKIYGTRNRYGYTF	TGTGCCAGCAGCTTGAAAATTTACGGGACACGGAACCGCTATGGCTACACCTTC
-	TRBJ2-7	TRBV7-3	TRBD2	CASSLRFSGVPYEQYF	TGTGCCAGCAGCTTACGTTTTAGCGGGGTACCCTACGAGCAGTACTTC
few	TRBJ2-7	TRBV4-1	-	CASSRELPTGYEQYF	TGCGCCAGCAGCCGTGAGTTACCCACGGGGTACGAGCAGTACTTC
-	TRBJ1-5	TRBV19	TRBD1	CASSIEGTGRAPQHF	TGTGCCAGTAGTATAGAAGGGACAGGGCGGGCGCCCCAGCATTTT
-	TRBJ1-6	TRBV5-5	-	CASSLVLRGLDSPLHF	TGTGCCAGCAGCTTGGTTCTACGAGGACTGGATTCACCCCTCCACTTT
-	TRBJ2-1	TRBV12-3/TRBV12-4	TRBD1	CASSRKAGTGQFF	TGTGCCAGCAGTCGGAAAGCCGGGACAGGGCAGTTCTTC
once	TRBJ2-6	TRBV10-3	TRBD2	CAISPLPGPTGGSSGANVLTF	TGTGCCATCAGTCCCCTCCCTGGTCCAACGGGGGGAAGCTCTGGGGCCAACGTCCTGACTTTC
-	TRBJ2-1	TRBV5-1	-	CASSLGAGEQFF	TGCGCCAGCAGCTTGGGGGCAGGTGAGCAGTTCTTC
-	TRBJ2-5	TRBV4-2	TRBD1	CASSQGWTGPQETQYF	TGTGCCAGCAGCCAAGGGTGGACAGGCCCCCAAGAGACCCAGTACTTC
once	TRBJ1-6	TRBV5-8	TRBD1	CASSSTGARSGNSPLHF	TGTGCCAGCAGCTCCACAGGGGCCCGATCTGGGAATTCACCCCTCCACTTT
-	TRBJ2-3	TRBV3-1/TRBV3-2	-	CASSRSGADTQYF	TGTGCCAGCAGCCGGTCGGGTGCGGATACGCAGTATTTT
-	TRBJ2-2	TRBV4-1	TRBD1	CASSPTGDVQRSELFF	TGCGCCAGCAGCCCAACAGGGGACGTTCAAAGATCGGAGCTGTTTTTT
-	TRBJ2-7	TRBV9	-	CASSVAGTGIYEQYF	TGTGCCAGCAGCGTAGCCGGAACGGGGATATACGAGCAGTACTTC
-	TRBJ1-4	TRBV30	-	CAWSRRLNEKLFF	TGTGCCTGGAGTCGGCGGCTGAATGAAAAACTGTTTTTT
few	TRBJ1-3	TRBV6-6	-	CASTRGAGNTIYF	TGTGCCAGCACCCGGGGGGCTGGAAACACCATATATTTT
-	TRBJ1-2	TRBV19	-	CASSIEARYGYTF	TGTGCCAGTAGTATAGAGGCGCGGTATGGCTACACCTTC
few	TRBJ1-2	TRBV2	TRBD1	CASSQDRGGYGYTF	TGTGCCAGCAGCCAGGACAGGGGGGGCTATGGCTACACCTTC
-	TRBJ2-7	TRBV5-1	TRBD1	CASSTPGTGTYEQYF	TGCGCCAGCAGCACCCCAGGGACAGGGACCTACGAGCAGTACTTC
many	TRBJ1-5	TRBV6-4	TRBD1	CASSEGDSNNQPQHF	TGTGCCAGCAGTGAAGGGGACAGTAACAATCAGCCCCAGCATTTT
-	TRBJ1-5	TRBV15	-	CATSRGVEAQIQPQHF	TGTGCCACCAGCAGGGGAGTGGAGGCCCAGATCCAGCCCCAGCATTTT
-	TRBJ2-1	TRBV12-3/TRBV12-4	TRBD2	CACIKAGRNEQFF	TGTGCCTGCATAAAAGCGGGGAGAAATGAGCAGTTCTTC
-	TRBJ2-3	TRBV11-2	TRBD2	CASSLGAGTSIADTQYF	TGTGCCAGCAGCTTAGGAGCCGGGACTAGCATCGCAGATACGCAGTATTTT
-	TRBJ2-1	TRBV19	-	CASSITAGVGLARFF	TGTGCCAGTAGTATTACGGCAGGGGTAGGGCTGGCCCGGTTCTTC